Below are 15 T cell receptor beta chains sequenced from a single sample in a study of molecular identifiers for immune sequencing clone quantification. TCRdb processed the PCR reads anew with MiXCR; each CDR3 protein has one entry. The sample carries about 640,000 distinct CDR3 sequences, less than 20% recorded once. The sequenced material came from naive CD8+ T cells from blood, with Jurkat cell RNA spiked in. Subset in this sample: FACS-sorted CD8+CD4-CCR7+CD45RA+ naive T cells. The receptors stem from a human donor in good health. Some libraries in this study had Jurkat cell RNA spiked in.

The V and J genes are TRBV3-1 and TRBJ2-7; D not resolved. CDR3 length equals 13 residues. V dropped 4 bases and J dropped 7 bases, with 14 bases sitting between them. Germline V gives CDR1 LGHDT, CDR2 YNNKEL (reference sequence). CDR3 in DNA: TGTGCCAGCAGCCCACCGAAAAAGGGAGAGCAGTACTTC. Translating gives CASSPPKKGEQYF.

DNA of the CDR3: TGTGCCAGCAGCCCTCCGGGACTAGCTCAAGAGACCCAGTACTTC. Protein product: CASSPPGLAQETQYF. The chain is built from TRBV9 and TRBJ2-5; 9 nucleotides align to TRBD2. The CDR3 has 15 residues. Germline V gene data show CDR1 as SGDLS and CDR2 as YYNGEE. Unmatched junction bases numbered 6, after V lost 4 bases and J lost 2 bases.

This clonotype was observed at least ten times. This chain links TRBV12-3 or TRBV12-4 with TRBJ2-3; the match to TRBD1 covers 9 bases. The length of the CDR3 is 14 residues. V was clipped by 10 bases and J by 3 bases; unmatched bases: 8. CDR3 residues: CAIGTGRLTDTQYF. The CDR3 DNA follows: TGTGCCATCGGGACAGGGAGGCTGACAGATACGCAGTATTTT.

The chain carries TRBV6-6 and TRBJ2-1; D is tentatively TRBD1 or TRBD2 (5 bases each). The CDR3 covers 16 residues. Per the germline V gene, CDR1 is MNHNY and CDR2 is SVGAGI (reference sequence). The V end was cut by 2 bases, the J end by 4 bases, with 15 bases between. This CDR3 is CASSYPQGEPYNEQFF. The CDR3 bases are TGTGCCAGCAGTTACCCGCAGGGAGAACCTTACAATGAGCAGTTCTTC.

This clonotype was recorded a few times. A much bigger clone sits one base away, suggesting this may be a read error. This sequence joins TRBV9 and TRBJ2-3; D perhaps matches TRBD1 (5 bases). The CDR3 is made up of 14 amino acids. Germline lookup yields CDR1 SGDLS and CDR2 YYNGEE. CDR3 protein: CASSADSVTDMQYF. CDR3 nucleotides: TGTGCCAGCAGCGCAGACAGTGTCACAGATATGCAGTATTTT.

This clonotype was observed many times. The chain couples TRBV7-6 to TRBJ1-5; unclear D gene. The CDR3 contains 14 residues. The V gene's germline CDR1 is SGHVS and CDR2 FNYEAQ. V shed 1 base and J shed 2 bases, with 6 bases lying between them. The DNA of the CDR3 is TGTGCCAGCAGCTTAGATTGGGGCAATCAGCCCCAGCATTTT. Protein: CASSLDWGNQPQHF.

This clonotype was counted between two and nine times. This rearrangement joins TRBV19 to TRBJ2-6; D is unclear. Per germline, CDR1 LNHDA and CDR2 SQIVND (reference sequence). There are 17 residues in the CDR3. V was clipped by 2 bases and J by 0 bases, with 11 bases between them. CDR3 in DNA: TGTGCCAGTAGTATATTACCACCTAACTCTGGGGCCAACGTCCTGACTTTC. Protein product: CASSILPPNSGANVLTF.

There are many counts of this clonotype. The chain carries TRBV19 and TRBJ1-1; D is unresolved. The V gene's germline CDR1 is LNHDA and CDR2 SQIVND (reference sequence). Trimming took off 3 bases at V and 2 bases at J, with 7 bases between the two ends. The CDR3 extends over 13 amino acids. CDR3 residues: CASSIDGNTEAFF. CDR3 nucleotides: TGTGCCAGTAGTATCGACGGAAACACTGAAGCTTTCTTT.

The genes are TRBV6-5 and TRBJ2-1, with 9 bases matching TRBD2. V lost 1 base to trimming and J lost 7 bases; unmatched junction nucleotides: 11. Germline values: CDR1 MNHEY, CDR2 SVGAGI. The CDR3 contains 17 residues. CDR3 sequence: CASSYYASGTRGNEQFF. In nucleotides, the CDR3 is TGTGCCAGCAGTTACTATGCTAGCGGGACGCGTGGGAATGAGCAGTTCTTC.

This clonotype came up many times. This sequence joins TRBV15 and TRBJ2-4, with D unclear. Trimming left V 0 bases short and J 1 base short, with 13 bases between. Germline CDR1 LNHNV, CDR2 YYDKDF (reference sequence). The length of the CDR3 is 17 residues. DNA of the CDR3: TGTGCCACCAGCAGAGATCTGCGGAAAGCCGCCAAAAACATTCAGTACTTC. It specifies CATSRDLRKAAKNIQYF.

Points on this clonotype: This sequence may be a read error, since a much larger clone differs from it by one base. The J gene is TRBJ2-2, the V gene TRBV24-1; the match to TRBD2 covers 10 bases. CDR1 and CDR2 (germline): KGHDR, SFDVKD. This CDR3 region has 17 residues. J gave up 4 bases and V 5 bases, and 9 bases lay outside the gene matches. Here the CDR3 reads CATSGSGRAGGTGELFF. CDR3 coding DNA: TGTGCCACCAGTGGGAGCGGGAGGGCCGGGGGCACCGGGGAGCTGTTTTTT.

Remarks on this clonotype: A single base separates this from a much larger clone, so it may be a read error. J is TRBJ2-3 and V is TRBV3-1; the D gene is possibly TRBD2 (6 bases). The V gene's germline CDR1 is LGHDT and CDR2 YNNKEL (reference sequence). CDR3 length: 14 residues. The chain's CDR3 is CASSQGLITDAQYF. In DNA, the CDR3 is TGTGCCAGCAGCCAGGGACTGATCACAGATGCGCAGTATTTT.

This clonotype was counted ten times or more. J is TRBJ2-6 and V is TRBV7-9; possibly TRBD1 for D (6 bases). The germline V gene has CDR1 SEHNR and CDR2 FQNEAQ (reference sequence). The CDR3 runs 18 residues. V was trimmed by 6 bases and J by 3 bases, leaving 21 bases between them. As DNA, the CDR3 is TGTGCCAGCAGACATCCGGGACAACCGGCCGGTGGGGCCAACGTCCTGACTTTC. Its translation is CASRHPGQPAGGANVLTF.

Turning to this clonotype: A much larger clone lies a single base off, so this may be a read error. This chain links TRBV11-2 with TRBJ2-1, with a tentative D call TRBD2 (5 bases). Looked up from germline, CDR1 is SGHAT and CDR2 is FQNNGV. The CDR3 sequence is 16 residues long. V dropped 2 bases and J dropped 3 bases, with 14 bases sitting between them. CDR3 loop: CASSLRTPTNYNEQFF. CDR3 nucleotides: TGTGCCAGCAGCTTAAGGACTCCTACCAACTACAATGAGCAGTTCTTC.

This clonotype was seen at least ten times. The rearrangement joins TRBV29-1 to TRBJ2-2; D ambiguous. In germline, CDR1 is SQVTM, CDR2 ANQGSEA. The CDR3 is made up of 13 amino acids. The V end was cut by 1 base, the J end by 2 bases, with 5 bases between. The CDR3 is CSVEGQNTGELFF. The CDR3, as DNA: TGCAGCGTTGAAGGCCAAAACACCGGGGAGCTGTTTTTT.